This TCR beta chain emerged from a study of cytomegalovirus exposure and HLA in healthy donors. Separate from the roughly 700-subject first cohort was the roughly 120-subject validation cohort, to which the donors belonged. Here immunoSEQ multiplex PCR was the method, and the copy in TCRdb shows in-frame clones only, minus some. The sample has about 170,000 clones, roughly nine tenths seen once; the top ten hold approximately 10%. The TCR comes from a woman younger than 35 in good health and CMV-seropositive. The sample taken for sequencing was PBMCs.

The CDR3 region has the DNA TGCAGCGCCTCCGGGTCCTCGAACACTGAAGCTTTCTTT. This encodes CSASGSSNTEAFF. This chain uses TRBV29-1 with TRBJ1-1; D is unresolved. Deletions cut 7 bases from V and 1 base from J, with 13 bases between. There are 13 residues in the CDR3. Germline V lookup: CDR1 SQVTM, CDR2 ANQGSEA.